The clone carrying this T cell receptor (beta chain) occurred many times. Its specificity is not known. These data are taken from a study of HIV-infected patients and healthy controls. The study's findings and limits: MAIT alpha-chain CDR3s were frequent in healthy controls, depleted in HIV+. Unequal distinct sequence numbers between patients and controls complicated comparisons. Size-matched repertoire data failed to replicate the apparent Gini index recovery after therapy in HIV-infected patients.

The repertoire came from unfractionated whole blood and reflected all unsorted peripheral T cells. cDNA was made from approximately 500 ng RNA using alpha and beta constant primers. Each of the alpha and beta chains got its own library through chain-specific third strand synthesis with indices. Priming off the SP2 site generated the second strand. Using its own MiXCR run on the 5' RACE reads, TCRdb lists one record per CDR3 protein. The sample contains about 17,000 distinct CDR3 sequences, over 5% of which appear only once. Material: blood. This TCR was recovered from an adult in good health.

CDR3 region: CASRDRGGNSPLHF. The DNA for the CDR3 is TGTGCCAGCAGGGACAGGGGTGGGAATTCACCCCTCCACTTT. The chain joins TRBV6-5 to TRBJ1-6, with 9 nucleotides matching TRBD1. J lost 7 bases, V lost 6 bases, and 4 bases had no gene match. This CDR3 has 14 amino acids. From germline, CDR1 is MNHEY and CDR2 SVGAGI.